These T cell receptor beta chains were read from a single sample in a study of cytomegalovirus exposure and HLA in healthy donors. Sequenced by immunoSEQ multiplex PCR; TCRdb stores in-frame clones only, minus some. Of about 96,000 clones in the sample, roughly 79% were seen once. The sample was PBMCs. These receptor sequences come from a woman aged 70-85 years in good health and CMV-seropositive. The CDR3 runs from the conserved cysteine through the conserved F or W. Fields, in order: clone size, V gene, D gene, J gene, CDR3 DNA, CDR3 protein. The D gene is left open where the match is weak. The listing skips clone size in some rows; elsewhere it reads once, few, many or a size class.

clone size: -
V gene: TRBV9
D gene: TRBD1
J gene: TRBJ2-1
CDR3 DNA: TGTGCCAGCAGCGTTTTTTGGGGACAGGGGGACACTGAGCAGTTCTTC
CDR3 protein: CASSVFWGQGDTEQFF

clone size: -
V gene: TRBV7-8
D gene: TRBD2
J gene: TRBJ2-2
CDR3 DNA: TGTGCCGTGGGGGAGGGTTCACTGTTTTTT
CDR3 protein: CAVGEGSLFF

clone size: -
V gene: TRBV21-1
D gene: -
J gene: TRBJ1-3
CDR3 DNA: TGTGCCAGCAGCAAATGGTCGGGGTATTATGGAAACACCATATATTTT
CDR3 protein: CASSKWSGYYGNTIYF

clone size: -
V gene: TRBV19
D gene: TRBD1
J gene: TRBJ1-5
CDR3 DNA: TGTGCCAGTAGTAGGGACAGGGGATGGGGCAATCAGCCCCAGCATTTT
CDR3 protein: CASSRDRGWGNQPQHF

clone size: -
V gene: TRBV7-7
D gene: -
J gene: TRBJ2-3
CDR3 DNA: TGTGCTAGCAGCTTAGGAGGAAACACAGATACGCAGTATTTT
CDR3 protein: CASSLGGNTDTQYF

clone size: few
V gene: TRBV5-1
D gene: TRBD1
J gene: TRBJ2-3
CDR3 DNA: TGCGCCAGCAAAACAGGGGCGCAATACACAGATACGCAGTATTTT
CDR3 protein: CASKTGAQYTDTQYF

clone size: -
V gene: TRBV7-9
D gene: TRBD1
J gene: TRBJ1-4
CDR3 DNA: TGTGCCAGCAGCGCAAGTACGACAGGGCCGGATGAAAAACTGTTTTTT
CDR3 protein: CASSASTTGPDEKLFF

clone size: -
V gene: TRBV10-2
D gene: -
J gene: TRBJ1-6
CDR3 DNA: TGCGCCAGCAGTGACATCTCCGGTAATTCACCCCTCCACTTT
CDR3 protein: CASSDISGNSPLHF

clone size: -
V gene: TRBV14
D gene: TRBD1
J gene: TRBJ2-1
CDR3 DNA: TGTGCCAGCAGCTCACAGGGGAATGAGCAGTTCTTC
CDR3 protein: CASSSQGNEQFF

clone size: -
V gene: TRBV19
D gene: TRBD2
J gene: TRBJ2-1
CDR3 DNA: TGTGCCAGTAGCCACTCCGCCCTTCTAGCGGGAGGAAAGTACAATGAGCAGTTCTTC
CDR3 protein: CASSHSALLAGGKYNEQFF

clone size: -
V gene: TRBV28
D gene: TRBD2
J gene: TRBJ2-1
CDR3 DNA: TGTGCCAGCGGGGGACTAGCGTCCCTCAATGAGCAGTTCTTC
CDR3 protein: CASGGLASLNEQFF

clone size: -
V gene: TRBV5-6
D gene: -
J gene: TRBJ1-1
CDR3 DNA: TGTGCCAGCATTCTGGCGGGGGGCACTGAAGCTTTCTTT
CDR3 protein: CASILAGGTEAFF

clone size: -
V gene: TRBV6-6
D gene: TRBD1
J gene: TRBJ1-5
CDR3 DNA: TGTGCCAGCAGTCCCTTGACAGGGGTGGGGAATCAGCCCCAGCATTTT
CDR3 protein: CASSPLTGVGNQPQHF

clone size: -
V gene: TRBV5-4
D gene: -
J gene: TRBJ1-6
CDR3 DNA: TGTGCCAGCAGCGACAGGACAGCCTATAATTCACCCCTCCACTTT
CDR3 protein: CASSDRTAYNSPLHF

clone size: -
V gene: TRBV7-2
D gene: -
J gene: TRBJ2-2
CDR3 DNA: TGTGCCAGCAGAGAAACTAGCAGAGGTACCGGGGAGCTGTTTTTT
CDR3 protein: CASRETSRGTGELFF

clone size: -
V gene: TRBV19
D gene: TRBD2
J gene: TRBJ2-2
CDR3 DNA: TGTGCCACAACCAGTCTTGCGGGAGCAAGCAACACCGGGGAGCTGTTTTTT
CDR3 protein: CATTSLAGASNTGELFF

clone size: once
V gene: TRBV4-2
D gene: TRBD1
J gene: TRBJ1-1
CDR3 DNA: TGTGCCAGCAGCCCTGAACAGGGGCGGGTGAACACTGAAGCTTTCTTT
CDR3 protein: CASSPEQGRVNTEAFF

clone size: once
V gene: TRBV28
D gene: -
J gene: TRBJ1-2
CDR3 DNA: TGTGCCAGCTACGGACACCTTAACTATGGCTACACCTTC
CDR3 protein: CASYGHLNYGYTF

clone size: once
V gene: TRBV28
D gene: -
J gene: TRBJ1-6
CDR3 DNA: TGTGCCAGCAGGACCCCGACAGGTCCATCGGGTTCACCCCTCCACTTT
CDR3 protein: CASRTPTGPSGSPLHF

clone size: -
V gene: TRBV14
D gene: TRBD2
J gene: TRBJ2-3
CDR3 DNA: TGTGCCAGCAGCTTACTAGCGGGAGCGGTAGATACGCAGTATTTT
CDR3 protein: CASSLLAGAVDTQYF

clone size: -
V gene: TRBV5-1
D gene: -
J gene: TRBJ2-7
CDR3 DNA: TGCGCCAGCAGCCTTTTAGGGGGGGGCGAGCAGTACTTC
CDR3 protein: CASSLLGGGEQYF

clone size: -
V gene: TRBV5-4
D gene: TRBD1
J gene: TRBJ2-1
CDR3 DNA: TGTGCCAGCAGCGACCGACAGGGTGGCTACAATGAGCAGTTCTTC
CDR3 protein: CASSDRQGGYNEQFF

clone size: -
V gene: TRBV15
D gene: -
J gene: TRBJ1-4
CDR3 DNA: TGTGCCACCAGTCTTACAGCTGCAACTAATGAAAAACTGTTTTTT
CDR3 protein: CATSLTAATNEKLFF

clone size: -
V gene: TRBV5-1
D gene: -
J gene: TRBJ2-3
CDR3 DNA: TGCGCCAGCAGCCGTGGGGGCAAGGAGCAGTATTTT
CDR3 protein: CASSRGGKEQYF

clone size: -
V gene: TRBV29-1
D gene: -
J gene: TRBJ1-1
CDR3 DNA: TGCAGCGTTGAAGGGGGGAGGGACACTGAAGCTTTCTTT
CDR3 protein: CSVEGGRDTEAFF

clone size: few
V gene: TRBV18
D gene: TRBD1
J gene: TRBJ2-2
CDR3 DNA: TGTGCCAGCTCGGCCAACAGGGGGGATACCGGGGAGCTGTTTTTT
CDR3 protein: CASSANRGDTGELFF

clone size: once
V gene: TRBV18
D gene: TRBD2
J gene: TRBJ2-1
CDR3 DNA: TGTGCCAGCTCACCCGGACTAGCGGGAGCCCGGAATGAGCAGTTCTTC
CDR3 protein: CASSPGLAGARNEQFF

clone size: once
V gene: TRBV5-6
D gene: -
J gene: TRBJ2-1
CDR3 DNA: TGTGCCAGCACTATCAGTCCGGGAGTTCTGTACAATGAGCAGTTCTTC
CDR3 protein: CASTISPGVLYNEQFF

clone size: once
V gene: TRBV4-1
D gene: TRBD2
J gene: TRBJ2-7
CDR3 DNA: TGCGCCAGCAGCCAACGGGCCACTAGCGGGGGGGCCAACGAGCAGTACTTC
CDR3 protein: CASSQRATSGGANEQYF

clone size: -
V gene: TRBV15
D gene: TRBD1
J gene: TRBJ1-2
CDR3 DNA: TGTGCCACCAGCAGAGACAGGGGGAACTATGGCTACACCTTC
CDR3 protein: CATSRDRGNYGYTF

clone size: -
V gene: TRBV10-2
D gene: TRBD1
J gene: TRBJ1-2
CDR3 DNA: TGCGCCAGCAGTGGGACGAGGGACAGCCTCTATGGCTACACCTTC
CDR3 protein: CASSGTRDSLYGYTF

clone size: -
V gene: TRBV13
D gene: TRBD1
J gene: TRBJ2-1
CDR3 DNA: TGTGCCAGCAGCTTCCGGACAGGCTACAATGAGCAGTTCTTC
CDR3 protein: CASSFRTGYNEQFF

clone size: -
V gene: TRBV18
D gene: TRBD1
J gene: TRBJ1-5
CDR3 DNA: TGTGCCAGCTCACCCGGGACAGGTTATCAGCCCCAGCATTTT
CDR3 protein: CASSPGTGYQPQHF

clone size: -
V gene: TRBV4-1
D gene: -
J gene: TRBJ1-5
CDR3 DNA: TGCGCCAGCAGCCCTAACCTCAATAGCAATCAGCCCCAGCATTTT
CDR3 protein: CASSPNLNSNQPQHF

clone size: -
V gene: TRBV10-1
D gene: -
J gene: TRBJ2-5
CDR3 DNA: TGCGCCAGCGTCCACAGGGAATACCAAGAGACCCAGTACTTC
CDR3 protein: CASVHREYQETQYF

clone size: few
V gene: TRBV28
D gene: TRBD2
J gene: TRBJ2-5
CDR3 DNA: TGTGCCAGCAGTTTTAATAGCGGGAGGTTGGTAGAGACCCAGTACTTC
CDR3 protein: CASSFNSGRLVETQYF

clone size: -
V gene: TRBV7-3
D gene: TRBD2
J gene: TRBJ2-3
CDR3 DNA: TGTGCCAGCAGCTTAATAGGCCTAGCGGGAGAGGGGAATACGCAGTATTTT
CDR3 protein: CASSLIGLAGEGNTQYF

clone size: -
V gene: TRBV28
D gene: -
J gene: TRBJ1-2
CDR3 DNA: TGTGCCAGCAACAATAACTATGGCTACACCTTC
CDR3 protein: CASNNNYGYTF

clone size: -
V gene: TRBV12-5
D gene: -
J gene: TRBJ2-2
CDR3 DNA: TGTGCTAGCAGTATCACCGGGGAGCTGTTTTTT
CDR3 protein: CASSITGELFF

clone size: -
V gene: TRBV27
D gene: -
J gene: TRBJ1-2
CDR3 DNA: TGTGCCAGCAGTTTATCGATAAGCGGGGCGGGCTATGGCTACACCTTC
CDR3 protein: CASSLSISGAGYGYTF

clone size: -
V gene: TRBV5-4
D gene: TRBD1
J gene: TRBJ2-3
CDR3 DNA: TGTGCCAGCAGCTCCAAGAGGACAGGGGGCGCAACAGATACGCAGTATTTT
CDR3 protein: CASSSKRTGGATDTQYF

clone size: -
V gene: TRBV7-8
D gene: -
J gene: TRBJ2-5
CDR3 DNA: TGTGCCAGCAGCTTAGTGGTCGGGGGGCAGGGGACCCAGTACTTC
CDR3 protein: CASSLVVGGQGTQYF